This T cell receptor (beta chain) was captured by sequencing in a study of cytomegalovirus exposure and HLA in healthy donors. CDR1 is LGHNA, CDR2 YNFKEQ, per germline. The CDR3 is 16 amino acids. Trimming cost V 4 bases and J 1 base, with 17 bases left between them. PCR amplification relied on 60 Vbeta primers (plus 13 Jbeta primers). Sequenced by immunoSEQ multiplex PCR; TCRdb stores in-frame clones only, minus some. The sample has 55,000 to 65,000 clones; over 70% are singletons. The chain couples TRBV4-2 to TRBJ2-7; tentatively, D is TRBD2 (5 bases). The sequence came from a woman aged 40 to 55 in good health and CMV-seronegative. The sample was PBMCs. CDR3 region: CASSPDAGRDSYEQYF. CDR3 DNA: TGTGCCAGCAGCCCCGATGCAGGACGGGATTCCTACGAGCAGTACTTC.